This paragraph covers one T cell receptor beta chain sequence. The antigen is undetermined. Libraries were prepared by immunoSEQ multiplex PCR; TCRdb keeps only in-frame clonotypes and omits some of them. Here the sample spans approximately 2.5 million clones, roughly 93% being singletons. The sample comes from a study of shared clonotypes between healthy human individuals. Notes on the study in general: Naive subsets generally had larger estimated richness than memory subsets. Sequencing depth was predicted to influence how clonotypes are shared among donors.

Trimming left V 4 bases short and J 2 bases short, with 13 bases between. CDR1 and CDR2 (germline): SGHRS, YFSETQ. This CDR3 comprises 14 residues. Only Caucasian adults living in Nashville, Tennessee made up the donor group. Sequencing was done on a sample of naive CD4+ T cells from PBMCs. The subset was: CD45RA+ positively selected. This rearrangement joins TRBV5-1 to TRBJ2-7, with D tentatively TRBD1 or TRBD2 (5 bases each). The TCR was taken from a man in his late teens or twenties in good health. Some clones in this sample may be carry-over from other donors' samples. Here the CDR3 DNA reads TGCGCCAGCAGCCCCAAGACGGGACCCTACGAGCAGTACTTC. Protein product: CASSPKTGPYEQYF. Complete variable domain (other parts from reference TRBV5-1 and TRBJ2-7): KAGVTQTPRYLIKTRGQQVTLSCSPISGHRSVSWYQQTPGQGLQFLFEYFSETQRNKGNFPGRFSGRQFSNSRSEMNVSTLELGDSALYLCASSPKTGPYEQYFGPGTRLTVT.